The T cell receptor beta chain described here comes from a study of cytomegalovirus exposure and HLA in healthy donors. Study results and caveats: Later analysis found that TCR beta chains associated with HLA were more clonally expanded than other, equally common chains. Common viral pathogens (according to a later analysis) appeared linked to several of the most significant clusters. Confirmation was obtained in vitro that a few CMV-associated chains are specific for CMV antigens.

Concerning this clone: Its specificity is not known.

The CDR3 is 15 residues long. Germline V CDR1 and CDR2: MDHEN, SYDVKM. This PCR relied on a set of 60 Vbeta primers and 13 Jbeta primers. Some clones are missing from TCRdb's copy, which holds only in-frame ones; the method was immunoSEQ multiplex PCR. The profile covers about 130,000 clones, with 80% to 85% appearing a single time and around 7.8% taken by the ten largest. The sequence derives from a woman in her fifties or sixties in good health and CMV-seropositive. The V call is TRBV28, the J call TRBJ2-5; TRBD1 aligns across 7 bases. Judging by the DNA end, TRBJ2-7 fits better; the J call may be wrong. Sequences were obtained from PBMCs. The CDR3 loop reads CASHPGQLTSYEQYF. Written as DNA, the CDR3 is TGTGCCAGCCATCCGGGACAGCTTACCTCCTACGAGCAGTACTTC.